One and the same sample provided the 18 T cell receptor beta chains below, sequenced in a study of identical twins. TCRdb re-analysed the 5' RACE reads in MiXCR, keeping a single row per CDR3 protein. The sample records approximately 250,000 distinct CDR3 sequences, 6.5% to 8% being singletons. These records were also assigned to another study, of T cells expressing NK-cell markers.

Sequencing used CD8+ T cells sorted from blood. The receptors here all came from a woman aged 18-35 years in good health.

This chain uses TRBV27 with TRBJ2-7, with D hard to call. Germline CDR1 reads MNHEY; CDR2 reads SMNVEV (reference sequence). The V end was cut by 0 bases, the J end by 3 bases, with 9 bases between. The CDR3 loop spans 14 amino acids. CDR3 amino acids: CASSLSARSYEQYF. The DNA for the CDR3 is TGTGCCAGCAGTTTATCGGCGAGGAGCTACGAGCAGTACTTC.

This clonotype was seen repeatedly, ten times or more. The chain carries TRBV12-3 or TRBV12-4 and TRBJ2-7; 8 bases are a match to TRBD2. V trimming: 6 bases; J trimming: 0 bases; junction bases outside the gene matches: 10. The CDR3 is 16 residues long. The CDR3 loop is CASSTPRGTSSYEQYF. DNA for the CDR3: TGTGCCAGCAGCACTCCCCGAGGGACTAGCTCCTACGAGCAGTACTTC.

The V gene is TRBV19, the J gene TRBJ2-1; TRBD1 might be the D (6 bases). CDR1 and CDR2 from the germline V gene are LNHDA and SQIVND (reference sequence). The CDR3 length is 16 residues. V lost 0 bases, J lost 6 bases, and 15 bases lay in between. CDR3 DNA sequence: TGTGCCAGTAGTATAGATCGCCAGGGGAAGAGCAATGAGCAGTTCTTC. It is translated as CASSIDRQGKSNEQFF.

There are many counts of this clonotype. This sequence joins TRBV9 and TRBJ2-3, with TRBD1 matching 7 bases. Germline V gene lookup returns CDR1 SGDLS and CDR2 YYNGEE. The CDR3 extends over 15 amino acids. V was pared by 3 bases and J by 4 bases, with 8 bases of the junction left unmatched. DNA for the CDR3: TGTGCCAGCAGCGCAGTACAGGGGTTCGCAGATACGCAGTATTTT. Amino acids: CASSAVQGFADTQYF. The complete variable domain, with remaining parts taken from reference TRBV9 and TRBJ2-3, reads DSGVTQTPKHLITATGQRVTLRCSPRSGDLSVYWYQQSLDQGLQFLIQYYNGEERAKGNILERFSAQQFPDLHSELNLSSLELGDSALYFCASSAVQGFADTQYFGPGTRLTVL.

Only a few counts were recorded for this clonotype. The J gene is TRBJ2-1, the V gene TRBV10-3, with a tentative D call TRBD2 (5 bases). Per germline, CDR1 ENHRY and CDR2 SYGVKD. The CDR3 runs to 21 residues. V shed 4 bases and J shed 0 bases, with 28 bases lying between them. The CDR3 loop reads CAISVSRVREKWPISYNEQFF. CDR3 in DNA: TGTGCCATCAGTGTGAGTCGGGTGAGGGAAAAGTGGCCAATCTCCTACAATGAGCAGTTCTTC.

This clonotype was recorded a few times. The chain uses TRBV12-3 or TRBV12-4 and TRBJ1-5, with D hard to call. V was pared by 5 bases and J by 3 bases, with 2 bases between. CDR3 length equals 11 residues. Here the CDR3 reads CASSTNQPQHF. DNA for the CDR3: TGTGCCAGCAGTACCAATCAGCCCCAGCATTTT.

This clonotype was detected only a few times. The rearrangement links TRBV27 to TRBJ2-4, with TRBD2 as a possible D gene (5 bases). The V and J ends lost 2 bases and 6 bases respectively, with 20 bases between them. The CDR3 contains 17 residues. The germline CDR1 and CDR2 sequences are MNHEY and SMNVEV (reference sequence). CDR3 sequence: CASSLGSIIGAGNIQYF. The CDR3, as DNA: TGTGCCAGCAGTTTAGGCTCCATCATCGGCGCGGGAAACATTCAGTACTTC.

This clonotype was seen only a few times. The V call is TRBV11-2, the J call TRBJ2-5; 13 bases are shared with TRBD2. Trimming removed 5 bases from V and 5 bases from J; junction bases left unmatched: 11. This CDR3 is 17 amino acids long. Germline V gene data show CDR1 as SGHAT and CDR2 as FQNNGV. CDR3: CASSQAPRLAGGETQYF. CDR3 coding DNA: TGTGCCAGCAGCCAAGCCCCTAGACTAGCGGGGGGTGAGACCCAGTACTTC.

This clonotype turned up a few times. The rearrangement links TRBV19 to TRBJ2-7; D could derive from TRBD1 or TRBD2 (5 bases each). There are 15 residues in the CDR3. V lost 5 bases and J 3 bases, leaving 17 bases between the germline ends. Germline CDR1 and CDR2: LNHDA and SQIVND (reference sequence). The DNA for the CDR3 is TGTGCCAGTAGTCCTTCCGGGACGGCCGTCTACGAGCAGTACTTC. Its translation is CASSPSGTAVYEQYF.

There are a few counts of this clonotype. The rearrangement joins TRBV29-1 to TRBJ2-2; a possible D gene is TRBD1 (6 bases). The CDR3 has 12 residues. Germline CDR1 reads SQVTM; CDR2 reads ANQGSEA. Deletions cut 6 bases from V and 7 bases from J, with 12 bases between. In DNA, the CDR3 is TGCAGCGTCACAGGGTATGACGGGGAGCTGTTTTTT. It translates to CSVTGYDGELFF.

This clonotype occurred a few times. V and J are TRBV3-1 and TRBJ2-7; the D is unclear. V lost 2 bases and J 4 bases, leaving 3 bases between the germline ends. Per germline, CDR1 LGHDT and CDR2 YNNKEL (reference sequence). The CDR3 has 11 residues. CDR3 region: CASSQWYEQYF. CDR3 sequence (DNA): TGTGCCAGCAGCCAATGGTACGAGCAGTACTTC.

This clonotype occurred many times. The rearrangement joins TRBV4-1 to TRBJ1-1; unclear D gene. Germline CDR1 MGHRA, CDR2 YSYEKL. Trimming took 1 base from V and 1 from J, leaving 7 bases between them. This CDR3 has 14 amino acids. In DNA form, the CDR3 reads TGCGCCAGCAGCCAAGGACGGTGGAACACTGAAGCTTTCTTT. Translation: CASSQGRWNTEAFF.

This clonotype was recorded a few times. The CDR3, as DNA: TGTGCCAGCAGTGTGGGACAGCCACCTGAAGCTTTCTTT. Translating it yields CASSVGQPPEAFF. V usage is TRBV6-1 and J usage is TRBJ1-1; 7 bases fit TRBD1. V lost 4 bases and J lost 6; bases outside the gene matches: 5. The CDR3 has 13 amino acids. Germline-derived CDR1 and CDR2 are MNHNS and SASEGT.

In its sample, this clonotype was seen many times. The chain links TRBV7-9 to TRBJ2-1; D is unclear. The V gene lost 1 base and the J gene lost 7 bases, with 5 bases spanning the gap. CDR3 length: 12 residues. CDR1 and CDR2 from the germline V gene are SEHNR and FQNEAQ (reference sequence). Here the CDR3 DNA reads TGTGCCAGCAGCTTAGAAGGGAATGAGCAGTTCTTC. Translation gives CASSLEGNEQFF.

The chain has TRBV9 and TRBJ2-3; 9 positions agree with TRBD2. Germline assignment: CDR1 SGDLS and CDR2 YYNGEE. The CDR3 has 15 amino acids. V lost 4 bases and J lost 4; bases outside the gene matches: 7. CDR3 in DNA: TGTGCCAGCAGCAAACCAGCGGGGGGCCCAGATACGCAGTATTTT. Amino acids: CASSKPAGGPDTQYF.

The gene calls are TRBV7-6 and TRBJ2-1; no clear D. The germline gives CDR1 SGHVS, CDR2 FNYEAQ. V was shortened by 0 bases and J by 8 bases, with 11 bases between the two germline ends. The CDR3 extends over 14 amino acids. In nucleotides, the CDR3 is TGTGCCAGCAGCTTAGCCCCCCGCGCCCATGAGCAGTTCTTC. This gives the protein CASSLAPRAHEQFF.

This rearrangement joins TRBV11-2 to TRBJ2-5; D not resolved. CDR3 size: 15 residues. Germline CDR1 SGHAT, CDR2 FQNNGV. The germline V and J ends were trimmed by 0 bases and 2 bases, with 10 bases remaining between them. The CDR3 coding sequence is TGTGCCAGCAGCTTAGAAGCCAGCAGTCAAGAGACCCAGTACTTC. Protein product: CASSLEASSQETQYF.

The rearrangement links TRBV20-1 to TRBJ2-1, with no clear D. V shed 3 bases and J shed 4 bases, with 7 bases lying between them. The CDR3 is 12 residues long. Per germline, CDR1 DFQATT and CDR2 SNEGSKA (reference sequence). The CDR3 region is CSARGGYNEQFF. Written as DNA, the CDR3 is TGCAGTGCTAGGGGTGGTTACAATGAGCAGTTCTTC.